This paragraph reports one TCR beta chain. Its matching antigen is unknown. Vbeta (60) and Jbeta (13) primers were used in the PCR. Only in-frame clones appear in the TCRdb table, and some are missing; sequencing was by immunoSEQ multiplex PCR. The table includes about 110,000 clones, over 70% detected once. J was trimmed by 4 bases and V by 0 bases; bases with no gene match: 3. CDR1 and CDR2 from the germline V gene are MGHRA and YSYEKL. This CDR3 spans 14 amino acids. The data were taken from a study of cytomegalovirus exposure and HLA in healthy donors. Notes on the study in general: When analyzed later, a missense DCLRE1C variant was found to be linked to TCR beta V- and J-gene trimming. The study put 150 to 200 TCR beta chains on its list as cytomegalovirus-associated.

This receptor was obtained from a male donor in good health and CMV-seronegative. This chain connects TRBV4-1 to TRBJ2-7; 7 bases are a match to TRBD2. What was sequenced was PBMCs. Here the CDR3 reads CASSQDVAGYEQYF. CDR3 nucleotide sequence: TGCGCCAGCAGCCAAGATGTAGCGGGTTACGAGCAGTACTTC.